These T cell receptor beta chains were read from a single sample in a study of post-analysis software for immune sequencing data. TCRdb re-analysed the PCR reads in MiXCR, keeping a single row per CDR3 protein. There are roughly 650,000 distinct CDR3 sequences in the sample; roughly three fifths occur only once, and 11% lies in the top ten. Sequencing used blood. The receptors derive from a girl aged 2-10 years with multiple sclerosis. Each CDR3 is given with its conserved first and last residue. The D gene is left open where the match is weak. Clone size appears in some rows only: once, few, many, or a class for an expanded clone.

TRBV6-6	few	15	TRBJ1-1	.	TGTGCCAGCAGTTACTCCGATACAGGGAACACTGAAGCTTTCTTT	CASSYSDTGNTEAFF
TRBV9	.	17	TRBJ2-1	TRBD2	TGTGCCAGCAGCGTAGGGGGGAGCGGGGGGGCCTACAATGAGCAGTTCTTC	CASSVGGSGGAYNEQFF
TRBV5-1	.	17	TRBJ2-5	TRBD2	TGCGCCAGCAGCCCCGGGACTAGCGGAAACTACCAAGAGACCCAGTACTTC	CASSPGTSGNYQETQYF
TRBV20-1	.	14	TRBJ2-1	.	TGCAGTGCTAGAAGGGACTCAGCGCTCGATGAGCAGTTCTTC	CSARRDSALDEQFF
TRBV7-2	.	15	TRBJ2-1	.	TGTGCCAGCAGCTTCACACCGGGAGATCACAATGAGCAGTTCTTC	CASSFTPGDHNEQFF
TRBV12-3/TRBV12-4	.	18	TRBJ2-3	TRBD2	TGTGCCAGCAGTTCCGGACCGGGACTAGCGGGAGTGGGGGATACGCAGTATTTT	CASSSGPGLAGVGDTQYF
TRBV29-1	few	13	TRBJ2-4	TRBD2	TGCAGCGTTGAAGTGGCAGTAGCGGGTGAGCAGTACTTC	CSVEVAVAGEQYF
TRBV4-1	.	14	TRBJ1-1	.	TGCGCCAGCAGATCCGGGACTGGGAACACTGAAGCTTTCTTT	CASRSGTGNTEAFF
TRBV4-3	.	18	TRBJ2-5	TRBD2	TGCGCCAGCAGCCAAGTCGCTAGCGGGGGGCCGGTGGGAGAGACCCAGTACTTC	CASSQVASGGPVGETQYF
TRBV5-8	once	16	TRBJ2-1	.	TGTGCCAGCAGACTCCCGGGGCTAGCAGGCGGAGGTGAGCAGTTCTTC	CASRLPGLAGGGEQFF
TRBV10-3	.	14	TRBJ1-1	.	TGTGCCATCATTCAGGGTGGGGTGAACACTGAAGCTTTCTTT	CAIIQGGVNTEAFF
TRBV20-1	.	14	TRBJ2-5	.	TGCAGTGCTAGAGTAAACCACCTACAAGAGACCCAGTACTTC	CSARVNHLQETQYF
TRBV27	.	15	TRBJ2-4	TRBD2	TGTGCCGGCAGTTTAGGACCTAGCGGGGCAAACATTCAGTACTTC	CAGSLGPSGANIQYF
TRBV10-3	few	16	TRBJ2-6	.	TGTGCCATCAGTGAGACCCGGACGGAAGGGGCCAACGTCCTGACTTTC	CAISETRTEGANVLTF
TRBV29-1	few	14	TRBJ2-5	TRBD1	TGCAGCGCCTTACAGGGGGGTTTATGGAAGACCCAGTACTTC	CSALQGGLWKTQYF
TRBV4-2	.	14	TRBJ2-3	.	TGTGCCAGCAGCCAAGAGGACAGCACAGATACGCAGTATTTT	CASSQEDSTDTQYF
TRBV7-3	few	14	TRBJ2-3	.	TGTGCCAGCAGCTCAGGGGTGGAGACAGATACGCAGTATTTT	CASSSGVETDTQYF
TRBV11-2	.	14	TRBJ1-5	.	TGTGCCAGCAGCTTAAGTCAGGGAGCTCAGCCCCAGCATTTT	CASSLSQGAQPQHF
TRBV20-1	few	15	TRBJ2-7	.	TGCAGTGCGGACGATGTTAGAAGAGGATCCTACGAGCAGTACTTC	CSADDVRRGSYEQYF
TRBV29-1	.	11	TRBJ1-2	.	TGCAGCGTTGCAACCGGGACAGGCTACACCTTC	CSVATGTGYTF
TRBV12-3/TRBV12-4	many	12	TRBJ2-3	.	TGTGCCAGCAGCTTTAGCACAGATACGCAGTATTTT	CASSFSTDTQYF
TRBV5-1	.	15	TRBJ2-1	TRBD1	TGCGCCGGCAGCTTGGGACAGGTATCCTACAATGAGCAGTTCTTC	CAGSLGQVSYNEQFF
TRBV29-1	.	12	TRBJ2-7	.	TGCAGCGTTGCGGCTAACGACGGCGAGCAGTACTTC	CSVAANDGEQYF
TRBV25-1	.	14	TRBJ2-3	.	TGTGCCAGCAGCGGGCAGGGAGGACCAGATACGCAGTATTTT	CASSGQGGPDTQYF